A single sample gave rise to the 26 T cell receptor beta chains below, sequenced in a study of vaccination effects on CD4 cells after COVID-19. Clones were sequenced by immunoSEQ multiplex PCR, and TCRdb holds only the in-frame ones, with some missing. The table has 37,000 or so clones, 66% seen once. After expansion with viral peptide pools in the ViraFEST assay, antigen-specific CD4+ T cells were sequenced. CD4+ T cells were isolated after roughly nine days of culture. All vaccine recipients tested negative for nucleocapsid antibodies and had never contracted SARS-CoV-2 infection. These receptors have no identified antigens. The material sequenced was CD4+ T cells from PBMCs cultured with HCoV-OC43 spike peptides, taken before COVID-19 vaccination. Subset here: HCoV-OC43 spike overlapping peptide pool stimulation. The receptors originated from a human donor who received a COVID-19 vaccine.

The chain combines TRBV6-2 or TRBV6-3 with TRBJ2-5; TRBD1 matches 10 bases. The germline V gene encodes CDR1 MNHEY and CDR2 SVGEGT. The CDR3 sequence is 15 residues long. The V segment lost 5 bases and the J segment 5 bases; nucleotides outside the gene matches: 8. As DNA, the CDR3 is TGTGCCAGCAGTACCCGGGACAGGGGACGGGAGACCCAGTACTTC. It is translated as CASSTRDRGRETQYF.

Only a few counts were recorded for this clone. V gene TRBV6-6 combines with J gene TRBJ2-2; perhaps TRBD2 as D (6 bases). Looked up from germline, CDR1 is MNHNY and CDR2 is SVGAGI (reference sequence). V was pared by 6 bases and J by 6 bases, with 20 bases between. The CDR3 covers 16 residues. CDR3 coding DNA: TGTGCCAGCAGGGGGCTAGCGCTTATGAAGTCCGGGGAGCTGTTTTTT. It yields the protein CASRGLALMKSGELFF.

The chain links TRBV14 to TRBJ2-3; D uncertain. Germline V gene data show CDR1 as SGHDN and CDR2 as FVKESK. The CDR3 runs 11 residues. V was trimmed by 3 bases and J by 7 bases, leaving 5 bases between them. The CDR3 sequence: CASSHSYTQYF. Here the CDR3 DNA reads TGTGCCAGCAGCCATAGCTATACGCAGTATTTT.

The chain is built from TRBV30 and TRBJ2-3; D is unclear. The germline V gene encodes CDR1 GTSNPN and CDR2 SVGIG (reference sequence). The CDR3 runs to 12 residues. The ends were cut back, 0 bases at V and 4 bases at J, with 5 bases in the middle. In DNA, the CDR3 is TGTGCCTGGAGTGTAGGAGCAGATACGCAGTATTTT. This gives the protein CAWSVGADTQYF.

The chain combines TRBV5-5 with TRBJ2-1; maybe TRBD2 (5 bases). Trimming left V 2 bases short and J 5 bases short, with 14 bases between. This CDR3 comprises 15 residues. Looked up from germline, CDR1 is SGHKS and CDR2 is YYEKEE (reference sequence). The DNA of the CDR3 is TGTGCCAGCAGCTTTACGGGCGGGTCCAACAATGAGCAGTTCTTC. It is translated as CASSFTGGSNNEQFF.

This clone has ten or more counts. This chain connects TRBV29-1 to TRBJ1-1; D ambiguous. V was cut by 6 bases and J by 4 bases, with 18 bases left in between. The CDR3 consists of 14 residues. CDR1 and CDR2 from the germline V gene are SQVTM and ANQGSEA. The CDR3 DNA sequence: TGCAGCGTCGAGGGCTCGGCTCGTAGCACTGAAGCTTTCTTT. Translated, it gives CSVEGSARSTEAFF.

This clone has ten or more counts. The chain has TRBV19 and TRBJ2-3, with TRBD2 identical over 15 bases. CDR1 is LNHDA, CDR2 SQIVND, per germline (reference sequence). V shed 5 bases, J shed 8 bases, and the junction held 11 bases outside the gene matches. CDR3 size: 17 residues. In DNA form, the CDR3 reads TGTGCCAGTAGTCAATCCGGACTAGCGGGGGGGCCGGGTACGCAGTATTTT. This encodes CASSQSGLAGGPGTQYF. The full variable domain, rest sourced from reference TRBV19 and TRBJ2-3, is DGGITQSPKYLFRKEGQNVTLSCEQNLNHDAMYWYRQDPGQGLRLIYYSQIVNDFQKGDIAEGYSVSREKKESFPLTVTSAQKNPTAFYLCASSQSGLAGGPGTQYFGPGTRLTVL.

The CDR3 is CASSSTGTGLEKLFF. As DNA, the CDR3 is TGTGCCAGTAGTAGCACCGGGACAGGACTCGAAAAACTGTTTTTT. The chain is built from TRBV19 and TRBJ1-4; 8 bases are a match to TRBD1. CDR3 length: 15 residues. The V gene end was trimmed by 4 bases and the J gene end by 8 bases; junction bases not matched to a gene: 9. CDR1 and CDR2 (germline): LNHDA, SQIVND (reference sequence).

The rearrangement joins TRBV5-1 to TRBJ2-3; TRBD1 might be the D (6 bases). Germline lookup yields CDR1 SGHRS and CDR2 YFSETQ. The CDR3 spans 13 residues. Trimming pared 2 bases from V and 4 bases from J, leaving 8 bases between. CDR3 sequence: CASSFQGSDTQYF. In nucleotides, the CDR3 is TGCGCCAGCAGCTTTCAGGGGTCAGATACGCAGTATTTT. The full variable domain, with the rest looked up from reference TRBV5-1 and TRBJ2-3, is KAGVTQTPRYLIKTRGQQVTLSCSPISGHRSVSWYQQTPGQGLQFLFEYFSETQRNKGNFPGRFSGRQFSNSRSEMNVSTLELGDSALYLCASSFQGSDTQYFGPGTRLTVL.

The rearrangement uses TRBV3-1 (or the pseudogene TRBV3-2) and TRBJ2-3; 8 bases match TRBD2. CDR3 length: 14 residues. Germline assignment: CDR1 LGHDT and CDR2 YNNKEL (reference sequence). After removal of 0 bases from V and 9 bases from J, the junction contained 5 bases not matched to a gene. CDR3 sequence (DNA): TGTGCCAGCAGCCAAGAGGCTAGCGGGCTGACGCAGTATTTT. Translated: CASSQEASGLTQYF.

This chain links TRBV2 with TRBJ2-1, with a tentative D call TRBD2 (6 bases). Trimming removed 8 bases at V and 3 bases at J, with 11 bases between. Germline V gene data show CDR1 as SNHLY and CDR2 as FYNNEI. CDR3 size: 13 residues. This chain's CDR3 is CASRERHYNEQFF. The DNA for the CDR3 is TGTGCCAGCCGGGAGCGCCACTACAATGAGCAGTTCTTC.

The gene calls are TRBV2 and TRBJ2-2; D remains ambiguous. Germline assignment: CDR1 SNHLY and CDR2 FYNNEI. V was shortened by 6 bases and J by 6 bases, with 14 bases between the two germline ends. This CDR3 contains 14 residues. This CDR3 reads CASRKTVSAGELFF. The CDR3 DNA follows: TGTGCCAGCAGAAAAACAGTCTCGGCCGGGGAGCTGTTTTTT.

This clone was detected only a few times. The V call is TRBV9, the J call TRBJ2-1, with D perhaps matching TRBD2 (6 bases). CDR3 length equals 16 residues. Germline V gene lookup returns CDR1 SGDLS and CDR2 YYNGEE. V lost 4 bases to trimming and J lost 0 bases, with 14 bases between them. For the CDR3, the DNA is TGTGCCAGCAGCCCATCTAGCGACCCCTCCTACAATGAGCAGTTCTTC. It translates to CASSPSSDPSYNEQFF. Full variable domain (remainder filled in from reference TRBV9 and TRBJ2-1): DSGVTQTPKHLITATGQRVTLRCSPRSGDLSVYWYQQSLDQGLQFLIQYYNGEERAKGNILERFSAQQFPDLHSELNLSSLELGDSALYFCASSPSSDPSYNEQFFGPGTRLTVL.

The chain employs TRBV7-9 and TRBJ2-5, with 14 bases fitting TRBD2. V shed 6 bases, J shed 4 bases, and the junction held 10 bases outside the gene matches. Germline V gene sequence: CDR1 SEHNR, CDR2 FQNEAQ (reference sequence). The CDR3 is made up of 17 amino acids. CDR3 sequence reads: CASSLGLAGEGGETQYF. The CDR3 bases are TGTGCCAGCAGTCTGGGACTAGCGGGAGAGGGAGGAGAGACCCAGTACTTC.

The V call is TRBV24-1, the J call TRBJ2-1; either TRBD1 or TRBD2 may fit D (5 bases each). CDR3 size: 16 residues. Trimming took off 4 bases at V and 4 bases at J, with 16 bases between the two ends. Germline assignment: CDR1 KGHDR and CDR2 SFDVKD. The CDR3 protein is CATSDPSVGTYNEQFF. The CDR3 DNA sequence: TGTGCCACCAGTGACCCCTCCGTCGGGACGTACAATGAGCAGTTCTTC.

V gene TRBV19 combines with J gene TRBJ2-7; TRBD1 agrees at 8 bases. The CDR3 covers 14 residues. CDR1 LNHDA and CDR2 SQIVND come from the germline V gene (reference sequence). Unmatched junction bases numbered 6, after V lost 8 bases and J lost 0 bases. The chain's CDR3 is CASVTGGPSYEQYF. CDR3 coding DNA: TGTGCCAGTGTTACAGGGGGTCCCTCCTACGAGCAGTACTTC.

The V call is TRBV5-4, the J call TRBJ2-4, with 8 positions matching TRBD1. The CDR3 contains 16 residues. V was clipped by 4 bases and J by 4 bases; unmatched bases: 10. CDR1 and CDR2 from the germline V gene are SGHNT and YYREEE (reference sequence). CDR3 sequence: CASSTGQGLSKNIQYF. Written as DNA, the CDR3 is TGTGCCAGCAGCACCGGACAGGGTTTGTCAAAAAACATTCAGTACTTC. Looking up the rest from reference TRBV5-4 and TRBJ2-4 gives the full variable domain: ETGVTQSPTHLIKTRGQQVTLRCSSQSGHNTVSWYQQALGQGPQFIFQYYREEENGRGNFPPRFSGLQFPNYSSELNVNALELDDSALYLCASSTGQGLSKNIQYFGAGTRLSVL.

This chain joins TRBV9 and TRBJ2-1; TRBD1 aligns across 7 bases. The CDR3 sequence is 12 residues long. The junction had 5 bases not matched to a gene; V was cut back by 5 bases and J by 9 bases. Germline V gene data show CDR1 as SGDLS and CDR2 as YYNGEE. CDR3 nucleotides: TGTGCCAGCAGATGGACAGGAGGTGAGCAGTTCTTC. Its protein product is CASRWTGGEQFF.

The chain is built from TRBV6-5 and TRBJ2-4; 8 nucleotides line up with TRBD1. CDR1 and CDR2 (germline): MNHEY, SVGAGI. The CDR3 has 13 residues. V shed 6 bases and J 9 bases; nucleotides not matched to a gene: 7. The CDR3 bases are TGTGCCAGCAGGCGGACAGGGAATGGCATTCAGTACTTC. Protein: CASRRTGNGIQYF.

The chain carries TRBV4-2 and TRBJ2-7; possibly TRBD1 for D (6 bases). This CDR3 spans 15 amino acids. V was pared by 4 bases and J by 3 bases, with 16 bases between. Germline loops: CDR1 LGHNA, CDR2 YNFKEQ. The CDR3 is CASSLRQVADYEQYF. The CDR3 DNA follows: TGTGCCAGCAGCCTACGACAGGTGGCCGACTACGAGCAGTACTTC.

This clone has only a few counts. V and J are TRBV5-1 and TRBJ2-3; 10 bases are shared with TRBD1. The CDR3 consists of 14 residues. Per the germline V gene, CDR1 is SGHRS and CDR2 is YFSETQ. The V segment lost 2 bases and the J segment 5 bases; nucleotides outside the gene matches: 2. The CDR3, as DNA: TGCGCCAGCAGCTTCGGACAGGGGGGAGATACGCAGTATTTT. Amino acid sequence: CASSFGQGGDTQYF.

The J gene is TRBJ2-5, the V gene TRBV5-5, with 7 positions matching TRBD1. Germline CDR1 reads SGHKS; CDR2 reads YYEKEE (reference sequence). CDR3 length: 15 residues. V trimming: 4 bases; J trimming: 3 bases; junction bases outside the gene matches: 9. In DNA, the CDR3 is TGTGCCAGCAGCCGCGCCGGGACAGAAAAAGAGACCCAGTACTTC. This translates into CASSRAGTEKETQYF.

The rearrangement uses TRBV27 and TRBJ2-2; unclear D gene. Trimming took off 3 bases at V and 6 bases at J, with 11 bases between the two ends. The CDR3 loop spans 14 amino acids. Looked up from germline, CDR1 is MNHEY and CDR2 is SMNVEV (reference sequence). The CDR3 region is CASSFSSVAGELFF. CDR3 bases: TGTGCCAGCAGTTTCTCGTCGGTAGCCGGGGAGCTGTTTTTT.

The V call is TRBV6-6, the J call TRBJ2-1, with 11 bases lining up with TRBD1. Trimming took 5 bases from V and 7 from J; bases not matched to a gene: 7. Germline V gene data show CDR1 as MNHNY and CDR2 as SVGAGI (reference sequence). This CDR3 comprises 15 residues. CDR3 loop: CASSAGQGARNEQFF. The DNA for the CDR3 is TGTGCCAGCAGTGCCGGACAGGGGGCTCGAAATGAGCAGTTCTTC.

The chain carries TRBV12-3 or TRBV12-4 and TRBJ1-1; the D gene is possibly TRBD1 (6 bases). This CDR3 is 13 amino acids long. V gave up 3 bases and J gave up 4 bases, with 9 bases separating them. The chain's CDR3 is CASSLGGGTEAFF. For the CDR3, the DNA is TGTGCCAGCAGTTTGGGGGGCGGCACTGAAGCTTTCTTT.

The table lists this clone with a count of one. The rearrangement links TRBV18 to TRBJ1-5; no clear D. The CDR3 is made up of 13 amino acids. Trimming left V 1 base short and J 5 bases short, with 6 bases between. CDR1 and CDR2 (germline): KGHSH, LQKENI. The CDR3 reads CASSPQWDQPQHF. The CDR3 nucleotides are TGTGCCAGCTCACCACAGTGGGATCAGCCCCAGCATTTT.